The present TCR beta chain was sequenced within a study of blood T cells in healthy people across ages. The overall study: The template switching approach captured approximately one barcoded beta molecule for every two T cells.

The second PCR ran roughly 7 to 12 cycles with a sample-barcoded 5' primer and J-beta primers. TCRdb reprocessed the 5' RACE reads via MiXCR and lists one record per CDR3 protein. Among hundreds of thousands of distinct CDR3 sequences listed, 36% were seen once. Turning to this clonotype: Its antigen is unidentified.

Overall study results and limits: Versus aged donors, long-lived donors had higher diversity and more naive CD4+ cells. Per million T cells, the diversity of TCR beta decreased roughly linearly as age advanced. Estimated diversity that came from one million T cells was considered an underestimate.

The ends were cut back, 2 bases at V and 1 base at J, with 11 bases in the middle. The CDR3 has 15 residues. From germline, CDR1 is SGHTA and CDR2 FQGNSA. The sequencing input was blood. The rearrangement joins TRBV7-2 to TRBJ1-1; D ambiguous. The sequence was collected from a man between 18 and 35 years old in good health. The CDR3 loop reads CASSLFVVGNTEAFF. Written as DNA, the CDR3 is TGTGCCAGCAGCTTATTTGTGGTGGGGAACACTGAAGCTTTCTTT.